Listed below are T cell receptor beta chains from one sample, sequenced in a study of blood T cells in healthy people across ages. TCRdb reprocessed the 5' RACE reads via MiXCR and lists one record per CDR3 protein. The table has 1.5 million to 2 million distinct CDR3 sequences, 39% seen once. Sequenced material: blood. Receptor source: a human donor in good health. CDR3s include the opening cysteine and the closing phenylalanine or tryptophan. Each record gives: D gene, J gene, clone size, V gene, CDR3 DNA, CDR3 protein. The D gene is left open where the match is weak. Size values are once, few and many counts, or a class for expanded clones, and some rows have none.

d_call: TRBD2
j_call: TRBJ2-1
clone_size: few
v_call: TRBV7-2
cdr3_nt: TGTGCCAGCAGCTTAGCGAAGCGGGGGGATTACAATGAGCAGTTCTTC
cdr3_aa: CASSLAKRGDYNEQFF

d_call: -
j_call: TRBJ2-7
clone_size: -
v_call: TRBV6-2/TRBV6-3
cdr3_nt: TGTGCCAGCAGTTACTCGGAGGGGACGAGCTCCTACGACCAGTACTTC
cdr3_aa: CASSYSEGTSSYDQYF

d_call: -
j_call: TRBJ1-2
clone_size: -
v_call: TRBV12-3/TRBV12-4
cdr3_nt: TGTGCCAGCAGTCGGGGGCTCTATGGCTACACCTTC
cdr3_aa: CASSRGLYGYTF

d_call: TRBD1
j_call: TRBJ1-2
clone_size: few
v_call: TRBV2
cdr3_nt: TGTGCCAGCGGACAGGGGTCTAACTATGGCTACACCTTC
cdr3_aa: CASGQGSNYGYTF

d_call: -
j_call: TRBJ2-1
clone_size: -
v_call: TRBV5-5
cdr3_nt: TGTGCCAGCAGCTTGGGCAAATTATGGCAGCTTTACAATGAGCAGTTCTTC
cdr3_aa: CASSLGKLWQLYNEQFF

d_call: -
j_call: TRBJ1-1
clone_size: -
v_call: TRBV11-2
cdr3_nt: TGTGCCAGCAGCTTAGTCCGGGGGCAGGTTGGCACTGAAGCTTTCTTT
cdr3_aa: CASSLVRGQVGTEAFF

d_call: -
j_call: TRBJ2-1
clone_size: few
v_call: TRBV4-3
cdr3_nt: TGCGCCAGCAGCCAAGTCCCACATTGGAGGGACAATGAGCAGTTCTTC
cdr3_aa: CASSQVPHWRDNEQFF

d_call: TRBD1
j_call: TRBJ2-2
clone_size: -
v_call: TRBV20-1
cdr3_nt: TGCAGTGCTAGAGATCGGGGGACAGGGTGGACCGGGGAGCTGTTTTTT
cdr3_aa: CSARDRGTGWTGELFF

d_call: TRBD1
j_call: TRBJ1-1
clone_size: few
v_call: TRBV7-9
cdr3_nt: TGTGCCAGCAGCTTAGGCACAGGGGGACTACACAACACTGAAGCTTTCTTT
cdr3_aa: CASSLGTGGLHNTEAFF

d_call: TRBD2
j_call: TRBJ2-7
clone_size: -
v_call: TRBV15
cdr3_nt: TGTGCCACCAGCTGCGGACTAGTATCTATCGACGAGCAGTACTTC
cdr3_aa: CATSCGLVSIDEQYF

d_call: -
j_call: TRBJ2-1
clone_size: few
v_call: TRBV7-2
cdr3_nt: TGTGCCAGCAGCGTCGGGATATACAATGAGCAGTTCTTC
cdr3_aa: CASSVGIYNEQFF

d_call: -
j_call: TRBJ2-7
clone_size: -
v_call: TRBV5-1
cdr3_nt: TGCGCCAGCAGCTTGATTCGGGGCGAGCAGTACTTC
cdr3_aa: CASSLIRGEQYF

d_call: -
j_call: TRBJ1-2
clone_size: few
v_call: TRBV19
cdr3_nt: TGTGCCAGTACTGTCGTTGGGGGGGACTATGGCTACACCTTC
cdr3_aa: CASTVVGGDYGYTF

d_call: -
j_call: TRBJ2-1
clone_size: few
v_call: TRBV6-1
cdr3_nt: TGTGCCAGCAGTGAAGTGGGGGTGCAGGGGGAGCAGTTCTTC
cdr3_aa: CASSEVGVQGEQFF

d_call: TRBD2
j_call: TRBJ2-5
clone_size: -
v_call: TRBV29-1
cdr3_nt: TGCAGCGGGACCTCCCGGGGGGTTGAGACCCAGTACTTC
cdr3_aa: CSGTSRGVETQYF

d_call: TRBD1
j_call: TRBJ1-2
clone_size: -
v_call: TRBV29-1
cdr3_nt: TGCAGCGCCGATTCTAGTTCAGGGGGCCATGGCTACACCTTC
cdr3_aa: CSADSSSGGHGYTF

d_call: TRBD1
j_call: TRBJ2-1
clone_size: -
v_call: TRBV24-1
cdr3_nt: TGTGCCACCAGTGATTTTCGGGACAGGGCAGGCAATGAGCAGTTCTTC
cdr3_aa: CATSDFRDRAGNEQFF

d_call: -
j_call: TRBJ1-1
clone_size: -
v_call: TRBV29-1
cdr3_nt: TGCAGCGTGGGAATTACAGGGAACACTGAAGCTTTCTTT
cdr3_aa: CSVGITGNTEAFF

d_call: TRBD2
j_call: TRBJ2-1
clone_size: few
v_call: TRBV20-1
cdr3_nt: TGCAGTGCTAGAGGTGGACTAGCGGGGTCTGTGAGCTCCTACAATGAGCAGTTCTTC
cdr3_aa: CSARGGLAGSVSSYNEQFF

d_call: TRBD1
j_call: TRBJ2-1
clone_size: -
v_call: TRBV15
cdr3_nt: TGTGCCACCAGCAGAGTCGTACAGGGGTACAATGAGCAGTTCTTC
cdr3_aa: CATSRVVQGYNEQFF

d_call: -
j_call: TRBJ2-1
clone_size: -
v_call: TRBV12-3/TRBV12-4
cdr3_nt: TGTGCCAGCAGCTTCTCTTCGATCGGCTACAATGAGCAGTTCTTC
cdr3_aa: CASSFSSIGYNEQFF

d_call: -
j_call: TRBJ2-1
clone_size: -
v_call: TRBV12-3/TRBV12-4
cdr3_nt: TGTGCCAGCAGTTTCGGTTCTGACAATGAGCAGTTCTTC
cdr3_aa: CASSFGSDNEQFF

d_call: -
j_call: TRBJ2-3
clone_size: few
v_call: TRBV7-2
cdr3_nt: TGTGCCAGCAGCCCCTCTAGCACGACAGATACGCAGTATTTT
cdr3_aa: CASSPSSTTDTQYF

d_call: -
j_call: TRBJ1-2
clone_size: -
v_call: TRBV4-3
cdr3_nt: TGCGCCAGCACGCCGGGACCCCAGGTCTCCAACTATGGCTACACCTTC
cdr3_aa: CASTPGPQVSNYGYTF

d_call: TRBD1
j_call: TRBJ2-1
clone_size: -
v_call: TRBV5-6
cdr3_nt: TGTGCCAGCAGCCATCTACAGGGGGCCTACAATGAGCAGTTCTTC
cdr3_aa: CASSHLQGAYNEQFF

d_call: -
j_call: TRBJ1-6
clone_size: -
v_call: TRBV2
cdr3_nt: TGTGCCAGCAGCGCCACCGGGACAAGCGATTCACCCCTCCACTTT
cdr3_aa: CASSATGTSDSPLHF

d_call: TRBD2
j_call: TRBJ2-1
clone_size: -
v_call: TRBV6-2/TRBV6-3
cdr3_nt: TGTGCCGGCAGTACGTATAGCGGGGGGGTTTCGTATGAGCAGTTCTTC
cdr3_aa: CAGSTYSGGVSYEQFF

d_call: -
j_call: TRBJ2-7
clone_size: few
v_call: TRBV12-3/TRBV12-4
cdr3_nt: TGTGCCAGCAGTTTCGCGAGGGAGGCCTACGAGCAGTACTTC
cdr3_aa: CASSFAREAYEQYF

d_call: TRBD2
j_call: TRBJ2-7
clone_size: few
v_call: TRBV7-2
cdr3_nt: TGTGCCAGCAGCTTGGGGGCCGGGACTAGCGGCTACGAGCAGTACTTC
cdr3_aa: CASSLGAGTSGYEQYF

d_call: -
j_call: TRBJ2-7
clone_size: -
v_call: TRBV5-4
cdr3_nt: TGTGCCAGCAGCCCGAACATCTTGTACGAGCAGTACTTC
cdr3_aa: CASSPNILYEQYF

d_call: TRBD2
j_call: TRBJ2-1
clone_size: once
v_call: TRBV5-1
cdr3_nt: TGCGCCAGCAGCTGGGTAACGGGGGGGCGTTTTAAGCATGAGCAGTTCTTC
cdr3_aa: CASSWVTGGRFKHEQFF

d_call: -
j_call: TRBJ2-1
clone_size: -
v_call: TRBV5-1
cdr3_nt: TGCGCCAGCAGCTTGGTCGATAGCTGGCAGTTCTTC
cdr3_aa: CASSLVDSWQFF

d_call: -
j_call: TRBJ1-1
clone_size: few
v_call: TRBV29-1
cdr3_nt: TGCAGCGTTGTTCTTCAGATACCCAACACTGAAGCTTTCTTT
cdr3_aa: CSVVLQIPNTEAFF

d_call: -
j_call: TRBJ1-1
clone_size: -
v_call: TRBV15
cdr3_nt: TGTGCCACCAGCCCTCCGGGGAACACTGAAGCTTTCTTT
cdr3_aa: CATSPPGNTEAFF

d_call: -
j_call: TRBJ1-2
clone_size: few
v_call: TRBV10-3
cdr3_nt: TGTGCCATAAAGGGAGAGACCTATGGCTACACCTTC
cdr3_aa: CAIKGETYGYTF

d_call: -
j_call: TRBJ1-2
clone_size: -
v_call: TRBV28
cdr3_nt: TGTGCCAGCAGTCCTCCTCGGACCCTAAATGCCTATGGCTACACCTTC
cdr3_aa: CASSPPRTLNAYGYTF

d_call: -
j_call: TRBJ2-5
clone_size: -
v_call: TRBV15
cdr3_nt: TGTGCCGCCAGCAGACTAGGACACAGACAGTACTTC
cdr3_aa: CAASRLGHRQYF

d_call: TRBD1
j_call: TRBJ2-7
clone_size: -
v_call: TRBV9
cdr3_nt: TGTGCCAGCAGCACACAGGGGGCGGACGAGCAGTACTTC
cdr3_aa: CASSTQGADEQYF

d_call: -
j_call: TRBJ1-4
clone_size: -
v_call: TRBV30
cdr3_nt: TGTGCCTGGAGCTGGGGGAGGGAAGGTGAAAAACTGTTTTTT
cdr3_aa: CAWSWGREGEKLFF

d_call: -
j_call: TRBJ2-7
clone_size: many
v_call: TRBV7-2
cdr3_nt: TGTGCCAGCAGCACCTCCCCGGTAGTAACCTACGAGCAGTACTTC
cdr3_aa: CASSTSPVVTYEQYF

d_call: -
j_call: TRBJ1-2
clone_size: -
v_call: TRBV7-9
cdr3_nt: TGTGCCATCAGGTTCTATGGCTACACCTTC
cdr3_aa: CAIRFYGYTF

d_call: TRBD2
j_call: TRBJ2-3
clone_size: -
v_call: TRBV5-1
cdr3_nt: TGCGCCAGCAGCCTGACTAGCGGGGGGCGCGATACGCAGTATTTT
cdr3_aa: CASSLTSGGRDTQYF

d_call: TRBD1
j_call: TRBJ1-1
clone_size: -
v_call: TRBV4-1
cdr3_nt: TGCGCCAGCAGCCCCCCTCGGACAGGGGGTTTGGCTGAAGCTTTCTTT
cdr3_aa: CASSPPRTGGLAEAFF

d_call: -
j_call: TRBJ2-4
clone_size: -
v_call: TRBV20-1
cdr3_nt: TGCAGTGCCCCAGGTGGAACTGACTTAGCCAAAAACATTCAGTACTTC
cdr3_aa: CSAPGGTDLAKNIQYF

d_call: TRBD1
j_call: TRBJ1-2
clone_size: -
v_call: TRBV29-1
cdr3_nt: TGCAGCGTTGGGACAGGGGAACGTTATGGCTACACCTTC
cdr3_aa: CSVGTGERYGYTF

d_call: -
j_call: TRBJ2-3
clone_size: -
v_call: TRBV29-1
cdr3_nt: TGCAGTGTTGGATTTGATACGCAGTATTTT
cdr3_aa: CSVGFDTQYF

d_call: TRBD1
j_call: TRBJ1-2
clone_size: -
v_call: TRBV20-1
cdr3_nt: TGCAGTGCTCCAGACAGGGGGGTAGGCTATGGCTACACCTTC
cdr3_aa: CSAPDRGVGYGYTF

d_call: TRBD1
j_call: TRBJ2-3
clone_size: -
v_call: TRBV30
cdr3_nt: TGTGCCATGGACAGGGGGCGTTCCACAGATACGCAGTATTTT
cdr3_aa: CAMDRGRSTDTQYF

d_call: TRBD1
j_call: TRBJ2-7
clone_size: once
v_call: TRBV4-2
cdr3_nt: TGTGCCAGCAACCAAGAAGGCAGGGGGAGATACGAGCAGTACTTC
cdr3_aa: CASNQEGRGRYEQYF

d_call: TRBD1
j_call: TRBJ2-3
clone_size: -
v_call: TRBV20-1
cdr3_nt: TGCAGTGCAAGGACAGGTTTCAGCACAGATACGCAGTATTTT
cdr3_aa: CSARTGFSTDTQYF

d_call: TRBD2
j_call: TRBJ2-3
clone_size: -
v_call: TRBV20-1
cdr3_nt: TGCAGTGCCAGCGGGGCCCTTTACGATACGCAGTATTTT
cdr3_aa: CSASGALYDTQYF

d_call: TRBD1
j_call: TRBJ1-2
clone_size: -
v_call: TRBV20-1
cdr3_nt: TGCAGTGCTGGAGAGGGGACAGGGCGAAAGGGCTACACCTTC
cdr3_aa: CSAGEGTGRKGYTF

d_call: -
j_call: TRBJ2-5
clone_size: -
v_call: TRBV15
cdr3_nt: TGTGCCACCAGTTGGCAGGATGAACAAGAGACCCAGTACTTC
cdr3_aa: CATSWQDEQETQYF

d_call: -
j_call: TRBJ2-4
clone_size: few
v_call: TRBV12-3/TRBV12-4
cdr3_nt: TGTGCCAGCAGTTTATTAGGCGGGGTTCAGTACTTC
cdr3_aa: CASSLLGGVQYF

d_call: -
j_call: TRBJ1-1
clone_size: -
v_call: TRBV5-1
cdr3_nt: TGCGCCAGCAGCTTAATGATAGGGATGAACACTGAAGCTTTCTTT
cdr3_aa: CASSLMIGMNTEAFF

d_call: -
j_call: TRBJ2-7
clone_size: -
v_call: TRBV24-1
cdr3_nt: TGTGCCACCAGTGATTTGCGGCAGGGCCACGAGCAGTACTTC
cdr3_aa: CATSDLRQGHEQYF

d_call: TRBD1
j_call: TRBJ2-7
clone_size: -
v_call: TRBV7-2
cdr3_nt: TGTGCCAGCAGCTTAGAGGGGGCTGAGATCCTCTACGAGCAGTACTTC
cdr3_aa: CASSLEGAEILYEQYF

d_call: -
j_call: TRBJ1-5
clone_size: few
v_call: TRBV4-3
cdr3_nt: TGCGCCAGCAGCCAAGATCGTGGCCAGACCCAGCATTTT
cdr3_aa: CASSQDRGQTQHF

d_call: -
j_call: TRBJ2-3
clone_size: -
v_call: TRBV4-3
cdr3_nt: TGCGCCAGCAGCCAAGAGTGGGACCCTAGCACAGATACGCAGTATTTT
cdr3_aa: CASSQEWDPSTDTQYF

d_call: TRBD1
j_call: TRBJ1-6
clone_size: once
v_call: TRBV9
cdr3_nt: TGTGCCAGCAGCGTAGCAGGGGGGAATTCACCCCTCCACTTT
cdr3_aa: CASSVAGGNSPLHF